This T cell receptor (beta chain) was captured in a study of blood T cell repertoires in COVID-19. Study-wide context: Some COVID-19 samples were acute and others convalescent; all came from the United States, Italy and Spain. PBMCs, B-cell-depleted T cells, or T cells provided the cDNA or gDNA that made up the material.

Sequencing was performed with immunoSEQ multiplex PCR; in TCRdb, only in-frame clones are kept and a portion is missing. The sample has about 210,000 clones, about 86% seen once; the top ten hold just under 9%. CDR1 and CDR2 (germline): MNHEY, SVGAGI. The CDR3 contains 14 residues. Unmatched junction bases numbered 7, after V lost 6 bases and J lost 4 bases. Participant age was roughly 18 to 100 years, and participants resided in around 24 US areas. Sequencing was carried out using PBMCs or T cells enriched from blood (not recorded which). V gene TRBV6-5 combines with J gene TRBJ2-3, with 7 bases identical to TRBD1. This TCR was recovered from a woman aged 45-65 years with acute COVID-19. CDR3 protein: CASRGQVGSDTQYF. The CDR3 bases are TGTGCCAGCAGAGGACAGGTTGGGTCAGATACGCAGTATTTT.